This TCR beta chain was captured in a study of CD8 T cells in Susac syndrome. CDR1 and CDR2 (germline): SQVTM, ANQGSEA. The CDR3 is made up of 13 amino acids. After removal of 6 bases from V and 8 bases from J, the junction contained 8 bases not matched to a gene. RNA, at about 0.5 to 1 ug, was reverse transcribed with random hexamers. TCRdb fed the immunoSEQ multiplex PCR reads into MiXCR, producing one record per CDR3 protein. The sample holds approximately 120,000 distinct CDR3 sequences, 90% to 96% seen once. TCR beta from blood CD8+ and CD4+ T cells was sequenced. This receptor was identified in a human donor in good health. The sequencing input was CD4+ T cells from PBMCs. The chain is built from TRBV29-1 and TRBJ1-5, with TRBD1 matching over 9 bases. The CDR3 DNA follows: TGCAGCGTCGTGACAGGGGGTGGGGAGCCCCAGCATTTT. Translating it yields CSVVTGGGEPQHF.